These 12 T cell receptor beta chains share one sample of origin, sequenced in a study of T cells in Graves' hyperthyroidism and ophthalmopathy. RNA transcripts provided the source from which TCR beta CDR3 regions were amplified. The HTBI primer set served for first-round RT-PCR of the TCR CDR3. TCRdb redid the calling of the multiplex PCR reads with MiXCR, one entry per CDR3 protein. Of fewer than 350,000 distinct CDR3 sequences listed, around 19% are singletons. The sequencing sample was made of blood. These receptors all come from a man in his fifties with Graves' ophthalmopathy.

This clonotype was counted a few times. The chain is built from TRBV30 and TRBJ1-2, with TRBD1 matching over 9 bases. V shed 3 bases and J 7 bases; nucleotides not matched to a gene: 6. Per the germline V gene, CDR1 is GTSNPN and CDR2 is SVGIG (reference sequence). The CDR3 spans 13 residues. CDR3 sequence (DNA): TGTGCCTGGAGAGACAGGGGGTGGGGTGGCTACACCTTC. This sequence encodes CAWRDRGWGGYTF.

This clonotype has at least ten counts. The chain recombines TRBV2 with TRBJ1-1; D remains ambiguous. V was pared by 7 bases and J by 0 bases, with 15 bases between. The germline V gene encodes CDR1 SNHLY and CDR2 FYNNEI. CDR3 length: 15 residues. As DNA, the CDR3 is TGTGCCAGCACGGCAGAGCCAGAAATGAACACTGAAGCTTTCTTT. This gives the protein CASTAEPEMNTEAFF.

Many counts were recorded for this clonotype. The chain links TRBV15 to TRBJ1-1, with a tentative D call TRBD1 (6 bases). Germline-derived CDR1 and CDR2 are LNHNV and YYDKDF (reference sequence). This CDR3 has 13 amino acids. V was trimmed by 3 bases and J by 1 base, leaving 6 bases between them. The DNA of the CDR3 is TGTGCCACCAGCAGGACAGGGAACACTGAAGCTTTCTTT. Translating it yields CATSRTGNTEAFF.

Points on this clonotype: A much larger clone lies one base from this, so it may be a read error. The chain recombines TRBV2 with TRBJ2-2; TRBD1 aligns across 8 bases. The CDR3 consists of 15 residues. Per germline, CDR1 SNHLY and CDR2 FYNNEI. CDR3: CASSSQGADTEELFF. The CDR3 region has the DNA TGTGCCAGCAGTTCCCAGGGGGCCGACACCGAGGAGCTGTTTTTT.

This clonotype was counted a few times. The chain couples TRBV11-2 to TRBJ2-5; 8 bases agree with TRBD1. Unmatched junction bases numbered 7, after V lost 5 bases and J lost 2 bases. Per germline, CDR1 SGHAT and CDR2 FQNNGV. CDR3 length: 15 residues. The CDR3 protein is CASSQGQALQETQYF. The CDR3, as DNA: TGTGCCAGCAGCCAGGGACAGGCCCTTCAAGAGACCCAGTACTTC.

The V call is TRBV6-1, the J call TRBJ2-1; 9 bases line up with TRBD2. V trimming: 5 bases; J trimming: 7 bases; junction bases outside the gene matches: 9. The germline CDR1 and CDR2 sequences are MNHNS and SASEGT. This CDR3 has 15 amino acids. The CDR3 sequence: CASSRAGGPWNEQFF. CDR3 coding DNA: TGTGCCAGCAGTCGCGCGGGAGGGCCGTGGAATGAGCAGTTCTTC.

CDR3 in amino acids: CASSLSAGNSYGYTF. CDR3 bases: TGTGCCAGCAGCTTATCGGCAGGGAACTCCTATGGCTACACCTTC. V usage is TRBV7-9 and J usage is TRBJ1-2; TRBD1 is a possible D gene (5 bases). The V gene lost 2 bases and the J gene lost 4 bases, with 14 bases spanning the gap. From germline, CDR1 is SEHNR and CDR2 FQNEAQ (reference sequence). The CDR3 covers 15 residues.

This clonotype was recorded at least ten times. The chain carries TRBV11-3 and TRBJ2-1; D is unclear. The V and J ends lost 4 bases and 8 bases respectively, with 12 bases between them. The germline CDR1 and CDR2 sequences are SGHNT and YENEEA. This CDR3 has 13 residues. The CDR3 nucleotides read TGTGCCAGCAGCTATAGTTTTGGGGATGAGCAGTTCTTC. Translated: CASSYSFGDEQFF.

This clonotype was seen a handful of times. This chain uses TRBV5-4 with TRBJ1-4; perhaps TRBD1 as D (5 bases). V shed 0 bases and J shed 5 bases, with 11 bases lying between them. The CDR3 is made up of 15 amino acids. CDR1 is SGHNT, CDR2 YYREEE, per germline (reference sequence). CDR3 loop: CASSLDSGGNEKLFF. CDR3 nucleotide sequence: TGTGCCAGCAGCTTGGACAGCGGGGGGAATGAAAAACTGTTTTTT.

The V call is TRBV7-3, the J call TRBJ2-7; TRBD2 agrees at 11 bases. J lost 5 bases, V lost 8 bases, and 20 bases had no gene match. CDR3 length equals 18 residues. Germline V gene lookup returns CDR1 SGHTA and CDR2 FQGTGA. For the CDR3, the DNA is TGTGCCAGCCCCCCCGTGGCTAGCGGGAGGCCGATACGGCACGAGCAGTACTTC. It yields the protein CASPPVASGRPIRHEQYF.

This clonotype occurred many times. The gene calls are TRBV12-3 or TRBV12-4 and TRBJ2-7; no definite D call. The V and J ends lost 3 bases and 1 base respectively, with 7 bases between them. This CDR3 comprises 13 residues. In DNA, the CDR3 is TGTGCCAGCAGTTTTGTTAGGTCCTACGAGCAGTACTTC. It encodes CASSFVRSYEQYF.

In this sample, this clonotype turned up many times. This sequence joins TRBV3-1 and TRBJ2-1; 8 bases are a match to TRBD2. V was clipped by 4 bases and J by 3 bases; unmatched bases: 5. The germline V gene has CDR1 LGHDT and CDR2 YNNKEL (reference sequence). The CDR3 loop spans 15 amino acids. The CDR3 here is CASSRPGGLYNEQFF. Written as DNA, the CDR3 is TGTGCCAGCAGCCGCCCGGGAGGGCTCTACAATGAGCAGTTCTTC.